These 27 T cell receptor beta chains originate from one sample sequenced in a study of T-cell memory formation after mild COVID-19. MiXCR, run by TCRdb on the 5' RACE reads, gives a single entry per CDR3 protein. This table holds 550,000 to 700,000 distinct CDR3 sequences, 15% to 20% found once. Material for sequencing was PBMCs or a T cell subset sorted from them (not recorded which). The receptor source for this set is an adult woman who had mild COVID-19 (a few samples of this study predate the infection). Cell type and time point are not known.

V usage is TRBV9 and J usage is TRBJ2-1; 7 nucleotides align to TRBD1. The CDR3 spans 14 residues. Germline assignment: CDR1 SGDLS and CDR2 YYNGEE. The trim removed 4 bases at V and 4 bases at J, leaving 5 bases unmatched. The CDR3 spells CASSNRDRYNEQFF. The CDR3 nucleotides are TGTGCCAGCAGCAACCGGGACAGATACAATGAGCAGTTCTTC.

The V call is TRBV7-8, the J call TRBJ1-1, with no clear D. Germline V gives CDR1 SGHVS, CDR2 FQNEAQ. The CDR3 spans 15 residues. Trimming took 1 base from V and 3 from J, leaving 12 bases between them. CDR3 amino acids: CASSLVSGRDTEAFF. CDR3 nucleotide sequence: TGTGCCAGCAGCTTAGTCAGCGGGAGGGACACTGAAGCTTTCTTT.

The V and J genes are TRBV15 and TRBJ2-7, with 7 positions matching TRBD2. The CDR3 is made up of 17 amino acids. Trimming took 0 bases from V and 2 from J; bases not matched to a gene: 10. CDR1 and CDR2 from the germline V gene are LNHNV and YYDKDF (reference sequence). The CDR3 reads CATSRDPGGTVAYEQYF. CDR3 nucleotide sequence: TGTGCCACCAGCAGAGACCCCGGGGGGACTGTCGCCTACGAGCAGTACTTC. The full variable domain, with the rest looked up from reference TRBV15 and TRBJ2-7, is DAMVIQNPRYQVTQFGKPVTLSCSQTLNHNVMYWYQQKSSQAPKLLFHYYDKDFNNEADTPDNFQSRRPNTSFCFLDIRSPGLGDTAMYLCATSRDPGGTVAYEQYFGPGTRLTVT.

This clonotype was seen more than once but under ten times. The chain employs TRBV6-6 and TRBJ2-4; no clear D. V was cut by 1 base and J by 8 bases, with 9 bases left in between. The CDR3 runs 13 residues. Looked up from germline, CDR1 is MNHNY and CDR2 is SVGAGI (reference sequence). DNA for the CDR3: TGTGCCAGCAGTTACTTAGGGTTTGACATTCAGTACTTC. Protein: CASSYLGFDIQYF.

The chain links TRBV27 to TRBJ2-7; no reliable D call. Germline V gene sequence: CDR1 MNHEY, CDR2 SMNVEV (reference sequence). This CDR3 contains 14 residues. Trimming pared 3 bases from V and 2 bases from J, leaving 11 bases between. The CDR3 region is CASSLGKSPYEQYF. The CDR3 DNA reads TGTGCCAGCAGTTTGGGAAAGAGTCCCTACGAGCAGTACTTC.

This clonotype occurred many times. The chain employs TRBV9 and TRBJ2-1, with TRBD1 matching over 8 bases. Losses at the gene ends were 4 bases for V and 4 bases for J; bases not matched to a gene: 7. Germline CDR1 is SGDLS and CDR2 is YYNGEE. The CDR3 length is 15 residues. The CDR3 bases are TGTGCCAGCAGCCCTCAGGGGGCTCAGTACAATGAGCAGTTCTTC. It is translated as CASSPQGAQYNEQFF. The complete variable domain, with remaining parts taken from reference TRBV9 and TRBJ2-1, reads DSGVTQTPKHLITATGQRVTLRCSPRSGDLSVYWYQQSLDQGLQFLIQYYNGEERAKGNILERFSAQQFPDLHSELNLSSLELGDSALYFCASSPQGAQYNEQFFGPGTRLTVL.

J is TRBJ1-1 and V is TRBV20-1; 9 bases match TRBD1. The trim removed 5 bases at V and 4 bases at J, leaving 8 bases unmatched. CDR1 is DFQATT and CDR2 is SNEGSKA in the germline V gene (reference sequence). There are 14 residues in the CDR3. CDR3 nucleotide sequence: TGCAGTGCTGTTCGGACAGGGGCCGGCACTGAAGCTTTCTTT. The encoded protein is CSAVRTGAGTEAFF.

V gene TRBV6-2 or TRBV6-3 combines with J gene TRBJ2-7; 7 bases agree with TRBD1. The V and J ends lost 7 bases and 0 bases, in that order; junction bases with no gene match: 9. Germline values: CDR1 MNHEY, CDR2 SVGEGT. The CDR3 runs to 15 residues. CDR3 sequence: CASTKNRGLSYEQYF. Here the CDR3 DNA reads TGTGCCAGCACCAAAAACAGGGGCCTCTCCTACGAGCAGTACTTC.

This clonotype has only a few counts. V is TRBV19 and J is TRBJ2-2; no firm D call. The CDR3 runs 14 residues. Trimming left V 5 bases short and J 4 bases short, with 11 bases between. The germline gives CDR1 LNHDA, CDR2 SQIVND (reference sequence). CDR3 in DNA: TGTGCCAGTAGTCAACCGATGGGCACCGGGGAGCTGTTTTTT. Translating gives CASSQPMGTGELFF.

V gene TRBV6-5 combines with J gene TRBJ2-2; D is uncertain. Germline V CDR1 and CDR2: MNHEY, SVGAGI. The CDR3 runs to 14 residues. Trimming left V 4 bases short and J 1 base short, with 7 bases between. This chain's CDR3 is CASSFVRNTGELFF. The CDR3 DNA sequence: TGTGCCAGCAGTTTTGTACGGAACACCGGGGAGCTGTTTTTT.

This clonotype was counted a few times. The genes are TRBV24-1 and TRBJ2-7, with D tentatively TRBD1 (6 bases). Trimming pared 7 bases from V and 2 bases from J, leaving 17 bases between. Looked up from germline, CDR1 is KGHDR and CDR2 is SFDVKD. This CDR3 has 15 amino acids. As DNA, the CDR3 is TGTGCCACCAGCTCAGGACAGCTGGGGGCCTACGAGCAGTACTTC. It yields the protein CATSSGQLGAYEQYF.

This chain uses TRBV20-1 with TRBJ2-7; D perhaps matches TRBD1 (6 bases). Germline V gives CDR1 DFQATT, CDR2 SNEGSKA (reference sequence). V gave up 0 bases and J gave up 0 bases, with 15 bases separating them. CDR3 length: 16 residues. CDR3 sequence: CSARDRQGTFSYEQYF. In DNA form, the CDR3 reads TGCAGTGCTAGAGATCGGCAGGGGACCTTCTCCTACGAGCAGTACTTC.

In this sample, this clonotype turned up a few times. The CDR3 DNA follows: TGCGCCAGCAGCTTGGGAGATAACACCATATATTTT. It codes for CASSLGDNTIYF. This sequence joins TRBV5-1 and TRBJ1-3; D remains unclear. The CDR3 is 12 amino acids. V lost 0 bases and J 7 bases, leaving 5 bases between the germline ends. Germline lookup yields CDR1 SGHRS and CDR2 YFSETQ.

Many counts were recorded for this clonotype. The rearrangement links TRBV24-1 to TRBJ2-1, with 8 positions matching TRBD2. Per the germline V gene, CDR1 is KGHDR and CDR2 is SFDVKD. V shed 4 bases and J 7 bases; nucleotides not matched to a gene: 11. This CDR3 comprises 16 residues. The CDR3 region is CATSDESAGGRNEQFF. In DNA form, the CDR3 reads TGTGCCACCAGTGACGAGTCGGCGGGAGGAAGGAATGAGCAGTTCTTC.

The gene calls are TRBV7-2 and TRBJ2-2; no clear D. Deletions cut 2 bases from V and 4 bases from J, with 17 bases between. Per the germline V gene, CDR1 is SGHTA and CDR2 is FQGNSA. The CDR3 contains 17 residues. The CDR3 loop reads CASSLTSVRRRTGELFF. The CDR3 coding sequence is TGTGCCAGCAGCTTAACTTCAGTTCGCCGACGCACCGGGGAGCTGTTTTTT.

The V gene is TRBV7-9, the J gene TRBJ2-2, with D uncertain. V gave up 2 bases and J gave up 1 base, with 14 bases separating them. CDR1 and CDR2 from the germline V gene are SEHNR and FQNEAQ (reference sequence). There are 17 residues in the CDR3. CDR3 in DNA: TGTGCCAGCAGCTTATTCGGGCAGGCGATGAACACCGGGGAGCTGTTTTTT. It specifies CASSLFGQAMNTGELFF. Together with reference TRBV7-9 and TRBJ2-2, the CDR3 gives the full variable domain: DTGVSQNPRHKITKRGQNVTFRCDPISEHNRLYWYRQTLGQGPEFLTYFQNEAQLEKSRLLSDRFSAERPKGSFSTLEIQRTEQGDSAMYLCASSLFGQAMNTGELFFGEGSRLTVL.

V is TRBV18 and J is TRBJ2-5; D gene unclear. The ends were cut back, 2 bases at V and 2 bases at J, with 6 bases in the middle. The CDR3 runs 13 residues. Germline CDR1 is KGHSH and CDR2 is LQKENI. The CDR3 DNA reads TGTGCCAGCTCACCAATGGGTCAAGAGACCCAGTACTTC. It specifies CASSPMGQETQYF.

This clonotype occurred a few times. The J gene is TRBJ2-7, the V gene TRBV2; 11 positions match TRBD1. V was pared by 3 bases and J by 7 bases, with 5 bases of the junction left unmatched. The CDR3 extends over 14 amino acids. Germline assignment: CDR1 SNHLY and CDR2 FYNNEI. The CDR3 is CASSESGTGGEQYF. Written as DNA, the CDR3 is TGTGCCAGCAGTGAGTCCGGGACAGGGGGGGAGCAGTACTTC.

The chain employs TRBV30 and TRBJ2-7, with unresolved D. Per the germline V gene, CDR1 is GTSNPN and CDR2 is SVGIG (reference sequence). This CDR3 is built from 12 residues. V lost 7 bases and J 2 bases, leaving 12 bases between the germline ends. The CDR3 spells CAYFDTPYEQYF. CDR3 in DNA: TGTGCCTACTTCGACACCCCCTACGAGCAGTACTTC.

V is TRBV20-1 and J is TRBJ2-7, with TRBD2 matching over 7 bases. The CDR3 covers 16 residues. With 0 bases clipped from V and 2 bases from J, the junction kept 10 bases outside the gene matches. Germline V gene sequence: CDR1 DFQATT, CDR2 SNEGSKA (reference sequence). The DNA of the CDR3 is TGCAGTGCTAGAGATCACATGGGGGGAGGGACCTACGAGCAGTACTTC. Translation gives CSARDHMGGGTYEQYF.

In this sample, this clonotype turned up many times. The V call is TRBV24-1, the J call TRBJ2-2, with TRBD1 matching over 9 bases. The J segment lost 3 bases and the V segment lost 7 bases, leaving 5 bases of the junction unmatched. CDR1 KGHDR and CDR2 SFDVKD come from the germline V gene. The length of the CDR3 is 15 residues. The CDR3 bases are TGTGCCACCAGCCTGGGACAGGGATACACCGGGGAGCTGTTTTTT. The encoded protein is CATSLGQGYTGELFF.

A few counts support this clonotype. This chain connects TRBV5-1 to TRBJ1-1; 7 nucleotides agree with TRBD1. The CDR3 totals 14 residues. J lost 1 base, V lost 4 bases, and 4 bases had no gene match. Germline V gene lookup returns CDR1 SGHRS and CDR2 YFSETQ. The CDR3: CASSTTGANTEAFF. The CDR3 nucleotides read TGCGCCAGCAGCACTACAGGGGCGAACACTGAAGCTTTCTTT.

This clonotype has just a few counts. J is TRBJ2-1 and V is TRBV29-1, with D possibly matching TRBD2 (5 bases). The V end lost 6 bases, the J end lost 8 bases, and 17 bases lay between the germline ends. This CDR3 contains 13 residues. The V gene's germline CDR1 is SQVTM and CDR2 ANQGSEA. In nucleotides, the CDR3 is TGCAGCGTCGACCGCGGGTTGTCCGATGAGCAGTTCTTC. It is translated as CSVDRGLSDEQFF.

Many counts were recorded for this clonotype. The rearrangement links TRBV18 to TRBJ1-1; D is possibly TRBD1 (6 bases). V was trimmed by 8 bases and J by 0 bases, leaving 13 bases between them. Germline V gene lookup returns CDR1 KGHSH and CDR2 LQKENI. The CDR3 is 14 residues long. CDR3 in amino acids: CASSPDSMNTEAFF. The CDR3 DNA follows: TGTGCCAGCAGTCCGGACAGTATGAACACTGAAGCTTTCTTT. Full variable domain (remainder filled in from reference TRBV18 and TRBJ1-1): NAGVMQNPRHLVRRRGQEARLRCSPMKGHSHVYWYRQLPEEGLKFMVYLQKENIIDESGMPKERFSAEFPKEGPSILRIQQVVRGDSAAYFCASSPDSMNTEAFFGQGTRLTVV.

The table lists this clonotype with a few counts. This chain links TRBV12-3 or TRBV12-4 with TRBJ2-3; D unclear. V lost 6 bases and J 2 bases, leaving 9 bases between the germline ends. This CDR3 comprises 13 residues. CDR3 region: CASSRLLTDTQYF. CDR3 coding DNA: TGTGCCAGCAGCCGCCTCCTCACAGATACGCAGTATTTT.

The chain employs TRBV29-1 and TRBJ1-1; 8 bases match TRBD1. Germline V gene lookup returns CDR1 SQVTM and CDR2 ANQGSEA. V was clipped by 5 bases and J by 1 base; unmatched bases: 3. CDR3 length: 13 residues. Written as DNA, the CDR3 is TGCAGCGTTATACAGGGGGGGAACACTGAAGCTTTCTTT. Translating it yields CSVIQGGNTEAFF. The variable domain in full, completed from reference TRBV29-1 and TRBJ1-1, reads SAVISQKPSRDICQRGTSLTIQCQVDSQVTMMFWYRQQPGQSLTLIATANQGSEATYESGFVIDKFPISRPNLTFSTLTVSNMSPEDSSIYLCSVIQGGNTEAFFGQGTRLTVV.

This clonotype was seen more than once but under ten times. The rearrangement uses TRBV6-6 and TRBJ1-2; possibly TRBD1 for D (5 bases). This CDR3 has 13 residues. Germline values: CDR1 MNHNY, CDR2 SVGAGI (reference sequence). V was clipped by 6 bases and J by 7 bases, with 15 bases between them. The CDR3 coding sequence is TGTGCCAGCAGGACAGAGGAGGTTTCTGGCTACACCTTC. Its translation: CASRTEEVSGYTF.